A single sample gave rise to the 3 T cell receptor beta chains below, sequenced in a study of persistence of HIV-infected CD4 T cells. The stimulus was lysate of CMV-infected fibroblasts, roughly 9.2 ug/mL. Memory cells lacking CD40L and CD69 with high CD45RO were sorted. Their target antigens are unknown. The libraries were made with immunoSEQ version 4 in survey mode. Sequencing was performed with immunoSEQ multiplex PCR; in TCRdb, only in-frame clones are kept and a portion is missing. The sample lists about 40,000 clones, roughly 80% seen once, with less than 2% in the top ten. The material sequenced was CD4+ T cells sorted from PBMCs after roughly 18-hour stimulation, taken from a patient who received antiretroviral therapy. These receptors all come from an adult man with HIV who was CMV-seropositive.

The CDR3 reads CASSPDSGANVLTF. CDR3 nucleotides: TGTGCCAGCAGCCCTGATTCTGGGGCCAACGTCCTGACTTTC. This chain connects TRBV7-2 to TRBJ2-6; D is uncertain. The CDR3 has 14 amino acids. V was shortened by 5 bases and J by 1 base, with 6 bases between the two germline ends. CDR1 and CDR2 from the germline V gene are SGHTA and FQGNSA.

V gene TRBV3-1 (or the pseudogene TRBV3-2) combines with J gene TRBJ2-1; D ambiguous. Germline CDR1 and CDR2: LGHDT and YNNKEL (reference sequence). The CDR3 runs to 11 residues. V gave up 4 bases and J gave up 6 bases, with 4 bases separating them. CDR3 nucleotide sequence: TGTGCCAGCAGCCTCGGCAATGAGCAGTTCTTC. It yields the protein CASSLGNEQFF.

The chain recombines TRBV5-1 with TRBJ2-1, with D possibly TRBD2 on 7 matching bases. The V and J ends lost 0 bases and 9 bases respectively, with 13 bases between them. CDR3 size: 14 residues. Germline CDR1 and CDR2: SGHRS and YFSETQ. CDR3 region: CASSLEGGVREQFF. The CDR3 DNA is TGCGCCAGCAGCTTGGAGGGGGGGGTTCGTGAGCAGTTCTTC.